This T cell receptor beta chain was sequenced for a study of early T cells in non-severe SARS-CoV-2 infection. This clonotype showed up just a few times. Each CDR3 protein gets one entry after TCRdb re-called the 5' RACE reads with MiXCR. The sample has approximately 50,000 distinct CDR3 sequences, over 7.5% seen once. There are 15 residues in the CDR3. Trimming took 5 bases from V and 2 from J, leaving 14 bases between them. Germline values: CDR1 MDHEN, CDR2 SYDVKM. The sequencing sample was made of whole blood. V is TRBV28 and J is TRBJ2-3; D perhaps matches TRBD1 (6 bases). The receptor's source is an adult who was a healthcare worker with PCR-confirmed SARS-CoV-2 infection or an uninfected control (not recorded which). CDR3 DNA sequence: TGTGCCAGCAGTGGCTACTCAGGGGTCACAGATACGCAGTATTTT. As protein: CASSGYSGVTDTQYF.